Below are 24 T cell receptor beta chains sequenced from a single sample in a study of human T cells and chemical hapten exposure. Indicated time point: patch test 3, about 24 weeks after DPC sensitization. Treatment noted: therapeutic diphenylcyclopropenone sensitization with weekly scalp DPC. MiXCR, run by TCRdb on the RACE reads, gives a single entry per CDR3 protein. This sample has some 52,000 distinct CDR3 sequences, with about 10% found just once. The starting material was whole blood, obtained in connection with sensitization to the hapten diphenylcyclopropenone (DPC). The receptors originated from a middle-aged woman with alopecia areata. Some clones in this sample may be carry-over from other donors' samples.

The chain couples TRBV2 to TRBJ1-5, with TRBD1 matching over 7 bases. CDR3 length: 12 residues. The trim removed 9 bases at V and 5 bases at J, leaving 4 bases unmatched. Per germline, CDR1 SNHLY and CDR2 FYNNEI. The CDR3 DNA follows: TGTGCCAGTGGGACAGCTGATCAGCCCCAGCATTTT. Protein product: CASGTADQPQHF.

This clonotype was counted at least ten times. This chain links TRBV3-1 with TRBJ1-1; possibly TRBD1 for D (5 bases). This CDR3 region has 11 residues. Trimming left V 3 bases short and J 12 bases short, with 11 bases between. Germline CDR1 reads LGHDT; CDR2 reads YNNKEL (reference sequence). CDR3 in amino acids: CASSHKTATFF. The CDR3 nucleotides read TGTGCCAGCAGCCACAAGACAGCAACTTTCTTT.

This clonotype was observed a few times. The chain carries TRBV2 and TRBJ2-5, with TRBD2 matching over 14 bases. V trimming: 4 bases; J trimming: 4 bases; junction bases outside the gene matches: 11. Germline V gene lookup returns CDR1 SNHLY and CDR2 FYNNEI. The CDR3 loop spans 18 amino acids. The CDR3 DNA is TGTGCCAGCAGTGGTGGACTAGCGGGGGGCAACCCACTAGAGACCCAGTACTTC. It is translated as CASSGGLAGGNPLETQYF.

This clonotype is categorized as medium-sized (0.01 to 0.1%). V is TRBV6-1 and J is TRBJ1-5; a weak D match, TRBD1 (6 bases). Trimming stripped 5 bases from V and 0 bases from J, with 11 bases between. The CDR3 loop spans 15 amino acids. Germline CDR1 and CDR2: MNHNS and SASEGT. The CDR3 loop is CASSRTVSSNQPQHF. The DNA for the CDR3 is TGTGCCAGCAGTCGGACAGTATCTAGCAATCAGCCCCAGCATTTT.

The sample holds a few counts of this clonotype. The chain is built from TRBV9 and TRBJ2-1; perhaps D is TRBD1 or TRBD2 (6 bases each). The germline CDR1 and CDR2 sequences are SGDLS and YYNGEE. CDR3 length equals 16 residues. V was pared by 2 bases and J by 0 bases, with 12 bases between. The CDR3 coding sequence is TGTGCCAGCAGCGTCTTGTCGGGGGCCTCCTACAATGAGCAGTTCTTC. It yields the protein CASSVLSGASYNEQFF. Complete variable domain (other parts from reference TRBV9 and TRBJ2-1): DSGVTQTPKHLITATGQRVTLRCSPRSGDLSVYWYQQSLDQGLQFLIQYYNGEERAKGNILERFSAQQFPDLHSELNLSSLELGDSALYFCASSVLSGASYNEQFFGPGTRLTVL.

CDR3 loop: CASSPYDRGSPLHF. DNA for the CDR3: TGTGCCAGCTCACCTTATGATAGGGGTTCACCCCTCCACTTT. The rearrangement uses TRBV18 and TRBJ1-6; tentative D call: TRBD1 (5 bases). The CDR3 is 14 residues long. Per germline, CDR1 KGHSH and CDR2 LQKENI. The ends were cut back, 3 bases at V and 9 bases at J, with 12 bases in the middle.

This clonotype was counted a few times. The rearrangement links TRBV7-7 to TRBJ2-5; D is perhaps TRBD1 or TRBD2 (5 bases each). Trimming stripped 5 bases from V and 4 bases from J, with 14 bases between. CDR3 length: 14 residues. The germline CDR1 and CDR2 sequences are SSHAT and FNYEAQ (reference sequence). CDR3 region: CASSRDGFLETQYF. Here the CDR3 DNA reads TGTGCCAGCAGCCGGGACGGTTTCCTAGAGACCCAGTACTTC.

Only a few counts were recorded for this clonotype. The chain combines TRBV3-1 with TRBJ2-1; D ambiguous. CDR3 length equals 15 residues. CDR1 and CDR2 (germline): LGHDT, YNNKEL (reference sequence). V was clipped by 4 bases and J by 5 bases, with 15 bases between them. Here the CDR3 reads CASSPLIGEHNEQFF. As DNA, the CDR3 is TGTGCCAGCAGCCCTCTTATTGGTGAGCACAATGAGCAGTTCTTC.

V is TRBV7-3 and J is TRBJ2-7; D gene unclear. Germline V CDR1 and CDR2: SGHTA, FQGTGA. V was shortened by 1 base and J by 4 bases, with 8 bases between the two germline ends. This CDR3 comprises 13 residues. CDR3 in amino acids: CASSLNAEYEQYF. In DNA, the CDR3 is TGTGCCAGCAGCTTAAACGCGGAATACGAGCAGTACTTC.

This sequence joins TRBV4-1 and TRBJ2-7, with 8 bases aligning to TRBD1. Germline V lookup: CDR1 MGHRA, CDR2 YSYEKL. V lost 1 base and J lost 10; bases outside the gene matches: 18. The CDR3 has 17 residues. CDR3 DNA sequence: TGCGCCAGCAGCCAAGGTGGACAGGGCCCGAGTTCGCCTCCACAGTACTTC. Encoded protein: CASSQGGQGPSSPPQYF.

The rearrangement links TRBV28 to TRBJ2-3; 9 nucleotides align to TRBD1. Germline V gene lookup returns CDR1 MDHEN and CDR2 SYDVKM. V lost 3 bases, J lost 4 bases, and 5 bases stayed unmatched. The CDR3 extends over 15 amino acids. CDR3 residues: CASSFRTGEADTQYF. For the CDR3, the DNA is TGTGCCAGCAGTTTCCGGACAGGGGAAGCAGATACGCAGTATTTT.

The chain joins TRBV6-4 to TRBJ2-1; D is ambiguous. The CDR3 contains 16 residues. CDR1 and CDR2 from the germline V gene are MRHNA and SNTAGT. The V end lost 2 bases, the J end lost 0 bases, and 11 bases lay between the germline ends. The CDR3 nucleotides read TGTGCCAGCAGTGACAGTTTCGGAAGCTCCTACAATGAGCAGTTCTTC. It yields the protein CASSDSFGSSYNEQFF.

This clonotype was detected many times. The chain carries TRBV2 and TRBJ2-5, with D unclear. From germline, CDR1 is SNHLY and CDR2 FYNNEI. V lost 4 bases, J lost 1 base, and 4 bases lay in between. The CDR3 length is 12 residues. CDR3 residues: CASSAVQETQYF. The CDR3 DNA sequence: TGTGCCAGCAGTGCCGTCCAAGAGACCCAGTACTTC.

This clonotype turned up a few times. This chain links TRBV5-6 with TRBJ1-2, with D uncertain. Germline V gene sequence: CDR1 SGHDT, CDR2 YYEEEE. V was trimmed by 5 bases and J by 9 bases, leaving 14 bases between them. The CDR3 has 12 residues. The CDR3 nucleotides are TGTGCCAGCAGTTTGCGGTGGCAGAGCTACACCTTC. The encoded protein is CASSLRWQSYTF.

This clonotype was detected only a few times. The chain combines TRBV20-1 with TRBJ2-7, with TRBD1 matching 7 bases. The trim removed 1 base at V and 3 bases at J, leaving 9 bases unmatched. The CDR3 consists of 15 residues. Per the germline V gene, CDR1 is DFQATT and CDR2 is SNEGSKA (reference sequence). CDR3 nucleotides: TGCAGTGCTAGAGGCATCGGGACAGAAGGCTACGAGCAGTACTTC. Its protein product is CSARGIGTEGYEQYF.

This clonotype was seen repeatedly, ten times or more. The chain is built from TRBV2 and TRBJ2-1, with a weak D call TRBD1 (5 bases). In germline, CDR1 is SNHLY, CDR2 FYNNEI. The CDR3 runs 13 residues. The V end was cut by 0 bases, the J end by 12 bases, with 12 bases between. The CDR3 reads CASSEAPSQGQFF. Here the CDR3 DNA reads TGTGCCAGCAGTGAAGCTCCCTCTCAGGGGCAGTTCTTC.

This chain joins TRBV9 and TRBJ2-3; maybe TRBD2 (5 bases). The CDR3 extends over 16 amino acids. Germline-derived CDR1 and CDR2 are SGDLS and YYNGEE. Trimming shortened V by 0 bases and J by 0 bases, and 11 bases separated the two germline ends. This CDR3 reads CASSVAEGASTDTQYF. CDR3 coding DNA: TGTGCCAGCAGCGTAGCTGAGGGAGCTAGCACAGATACGCAGTATTTT.

Many counts were recorded for this clonotype. The rearrangement uses TRBV7-3 and TRBJ2-3, with 10 bases fitting TRBD2. CDR3 size: 16 residues. Germline CDR1 reads SGHTA; CDR2 reads FQGTGA. V lost 4 bases, J lost 4 bases, and 8 bases stayed unmatched. CDR3 DNA sequence: TGTGCCAGCAGCTATAGCGGGGGGTTCAGGGCAGATACGCAGTATTTT. Amino acids: CASSYSGGFRADTQYF.

The chain has TRBV6-2 or TRBV6-3 and TRBJ1-1; unclear D gene. The CDR3 is made up of 14 amino acids. Trimming cost V 4 bases and J 4 bases, with 13 bases left between them. Germline loops: CDR1 MNHEY, CDR2 SVGEGT. CDR3 sequence: CASSSPDASTEAFF. CDR3 sequence (DNA): TGTGCCAGCAGTTCCCCCGATGCAAGCACTGAAGCTTTCTTT.

This clonotype showed up just a few times. V is TRBV20-1 and J is TRBJ1-4, with 7 bases that match TRBD1. Germline values: CDR1 DFQATT, CDR2 SNEGSKA (reference sequence). The CDR3 contains 13 residues. V lost 6 bases, J lost 4 bases, and 5 bases stayed unmatched. The chain's CDR3 is CSAFDRVNEKLFF. Written as DNA, the CDR3 is TGCAGTGCCTTTGACAGGGTTAATGAAAAACTGTTTTTT.

This chain joins TRBV6-2 or TRBV6-3 and TRBJ2-3; D is ambiguous. V was pared by 5 bases and J by 2 bases, with 11 bases between. Germline CDR1 MNHEY, CDR2 SVGEGT. The CDR3 runs 14 residues. The CDR3 protein is CASSRKPVTDTQYF. CDR3 in DNA: TGTGCCAGCAGTAGAAAACCTGTCACAGATACGCAGTATTTT.

This clonotype has only a few counts. The chain recombines TRBV30 with TRBJ2-5, with TRBD1 identical over 7 bases. This CDR3 has 13 amino acids. Germline CDR1 is GTSNPN and CDR2 is SVGIG (reference sequence). V was pared by 3 bases and J by 5 bases, with 6 bases of the junction left unmatched. CDR3 loop: CAWSVDRKETQYF. The CDR3 DNA reads TGTGCCTGGAGCGTGGACAGGAAGGAGACCCAGTACTTC.

V is TRBV28 and J is TRBJ1-1; D gene uncertain. Germline V lookup: CDR1 MDHEN, CDR2 SYDVKM. This CDR3 has 13 amino acids. The ends were cut back, 1 base at V and 1 base at J, with 4 bases in the middle. CDR3 protein: CASSLYGNTEAFF. The CDR3 DNA is TGTGCCAGCAGTTTATATGGGAACACTGAAGCTTTCTTT.

This clonotype was recorded many times. The chain has TRBV5-1 and TRBJ2-3, with D unresolved. The V end lost 0 bases, the J end lost 1 base, and 6 bases lay between the germline ends. Germline V gene data show CDR1 as SGHRS and CDR2 as YFSETQ. The CDR3 is made up of 14 amino acids. CDR3 in DNA: TGCGCCAGCAGCTTGGACAGCGGCACAGATACGCAGTATTTT. This sequence encodes CASSLDSGTDTQYF.